Listed here are 2 T cell receptor beta chains from one sample, sequenced in a study of T cells in Graves' hyperthyroidism and ophthalmopathy. Amplification yielded TCR beta CDR3 regions, with RNA transcripts as the source. During a first-round RT-PCR of the TCR CDR3, the HTBI primer set was used. TCRdb analysed the multiplex PCR reads with MiXCR anew, one entry per CDR3 protein. The table has around 420,000 distinct CDR3 sequences, around 14% seen once. Material: blood. Receptors were obtained from a woman between 18 and 29 years old with Graves' hyperthyroidism.

There are many counts of this clonotype. The chain employs TRBV7-8 and TRBJ1-1, with D possibly TRBD1 on 5 matching bases. Germline values: CDR1 SGHVS, CDR2 FQNEAQ. Trimming took 3 bases from V and 2 from J, leaving 10 bases between them. This CDR3 contains 14 residues. The CDR3 coding sequence is TGTGCCAGCAGCTTCGGACGGGGCAACACTGAAGCTTTCTTT. It specifies CASSFGRGNTEAFF.

This clonotype was picked up many times. The chain recombines TRBV5-1 with TRBJ1-4, with D perhaps TRBD1 (6 bases). Per the germline V gene, CDR1 is SGHRS and CDR2 is YFSETQ. The CDR3 spans 14 residues. The germline V and J ends were trimmed by 1 base and 5 bases, with 9 bases remaining between them. DNA for the CDR3: TGCGCCAGCAGCTTGCAGGACAGAAATGAAAAACTGTTTTTT. This translates into CASSLQDRNEKLFF.